This is a list of T cell receptor beta chains from one sample in a study of cytomegalovirus exposure and HLA in healthy donors. The protocol was immunoSEQ multiplex PCR, while the TCRdb copy is restricted to in-frame clones and leaves out a portion. The sample gives roughly 300,000 clones, roughly 90% of which show up once; approximately 0.94% is in the top ten. Sequencing was carried out using PBMCs. These receptors originate from a young woman in good health and CMV-seronegative. Both conserved end residues are part of each CDR3. Each record gives: clone size, J gene, V gene, D gene, CDR3 DNA, CDR3 protein. D genes are given only for firm matches. The listing skips clone size in some rows; elsewhere it reads once, few, many or a size class.

clone size: .
J gene: TRBJ1-2
V gene: TRBV27
D gene: .
CDR3 DNA: TGTGCCAGCAGTTCTGCGAATAACTATGGCTACACCTTC
CDR3 protein: CASSSANNYGYTF

clone size: .
J gene: TRBJ1-2
V gene: TRBV28
D gene: .
CDR3 DNA: TGTGCCAGCAGTCGCTTACTCGGCCAGACAGGATTCTATGGCTACACCTTC
CDR3 protein: CASSRLLGQTGFYGYTF

clone size: .
J gene: TRBJ2-3
V gene: TRBV28
D gene: TRBD2
CDR3 DNA: TGTGCCAGCAAGACTAGCGGGAAAACCTCCACAGATACGCAGTATTTT
CDR3 protein: CASKTSGKTSTDTQYF

clone size: .
J gene: TRBJ2-5
V gene: TRBV5-4
D gene: .
CDR3 DNA: TGTGCCAGCAGTATGACAGGCGGGCCAATACTACAAGAGACCCAGTACTTC
CDR3 protein: CASSMTGGPILQETQYF

clone size: .
J gene: TRBJ1-5
V gene: TRBV28
D gene: .
CDR3 DNA: TGTGCCAGCACCGTCCTACAGGGCGGATTCAATCAGCCCCAGCATTTT
CDR3 protein: CASTVLQGGFNQPQHF

clone size: once
J gene: TRBJ2-5
V gene: TRBV6-5
D gene: .
CDR3 DNA: TGTGCCAGCAGTTATGTTTCGGGGGAGACCCAGTACTTC
CDR3 protein: CASSYVSGETQYF

clone size: .
J gene: TRBJ2-7
V gene: TRBV5-1
D gene: .
CDR3 DNA: TGCGCCAGCAGCTTGTTCCAGGAGGGCGGCGAGCAGTACTTC
CDR3 protein: CASSLFQEGGEQYF

clone size: .
J gene: TRBJ1-3
V gene: TRBV19
D gene: .
CDR3 DNA: TGTGCCAGTAAAAAAACTGCGCGCTCTGGAAACACCATATATTTT
CDR3 protein: CASKKTARSGNTIYF

clone size: once
J gene: TRBJ2-3
V gene: TRBV11-3
D gene: .
CDR3 DNA: TGTGCCAGCAGCTTGGGCCGTGGCGCTCGAGCTGATACGCAGTATTTT
CDR3 protein: CASSLGRGARADTQYF

clone size: .
J gene: TRBJ2-5
V gene: TRBV28
D gene: .
CDR3 DNA: TGTGCCAGCAGTTTCCCCAGAGAGACCCAGTACTTC
CDR3 protein: CASSFPRETQYF

clone size: .
J gene: TRBJ1-2
V gene: TRBV28
D gene: TRBD1
CDR3 DNA: TGTGCCAGCAGTTTATTCCAGGGGGCGGATGGCTACACCTTC
CDR3 protein: CASSLFQGADGYTF

clone size: .
J gene: TRBJ2-6
V gene: TRBV28
D gene: .
CDR3 DNA: TGTGCCAGCACAAACAGCGGAGAGGCTGGGGCCAACGTCCTGACTTTC
CDR3 protein: CASTNSGEAGANVLTF

clone size: .
J gene: TRBJ2-1
V gene: TRBV27
D gene: .
CDR3 DNA: TGTGCCAGCAGTACTACACTGGCGAGCTCCTACAATGAGCAGTTCTTC
CDR3 protein: CASSTTLASSYNEQFF

clone size: .
J gene: TRBJ1-2
V gene: TRBV28
D gene: .
CDR3 DNA: TGTGCCAGCAGTCCCCTCCTAAGCCGGGTCCTCACCTATGGCTACACCTTC
CDR3 protein: CASSPLLSRVLTYGYTF

clone size: .
J gene: TRBJ2-7
V gene: TRBV20-1
D gene: .
CDR3 DNA: TGCAGTGCTAGAGAATTCGACGAGCAGTACTTC
CDR3 protein: CSAREFDEQYF

clone size: .
J gene: TRBJ2-7
V gene: TRBV7-6
D gene: .
CDR3 DNA: TGTGCCAGCAGGCGGAGGGGCTACGAGCAGTACTTC
CDR3 protein: CASRRRGYEQYF

clone size: .
J gene: TRBJ2-3
V gene: TRBV19
D gene: TRBD2
CDR3 DNA: TGTGCCAGTAGTGCACCGGGACTAGCGGGGGGTAATACGCAGTATTTT
CDR3 protein: CASSAPGLAGGNTQYF

clone size: .
J gene: TRBJ2-3
V gene: TRBV27
D gene: TRBD2
CDR3 DNA: TGTGCCAGCGGCCTACTAGCGGGAGGGGCAGATACGCAGTATTTT
CDR3 protein: CASGLLAGGADTQYF

clone size: .
J gene: TRBJ1-1
V gene: TRBV6-5
D gene: .
CDR3 DNA: TGTGCCAGCAGTTACCTAACAGGAGGGGAAGCTTTCTTT
CDR3 protein: CASSYLTGGEAFF

clone size: .
J gene: TRBJ2-1
V gene: TRBV19
D gene: .
CDR3 DNA: TGTGCCAGTAGTATAGTAGCGAGAAGGTCCTACAATGAGCAGTTCTTC
CDR3 protein: CASSIVARRSYNEQFF

clone size: once
J gene: TRBJ1-2
V gene: TRBV28
D gene: .
CDR3 DNA: TGTGCCAGCAGTTTACAGGGTCGTTTGGGCTACACCTTC
CDR3 protein: CASSLQGRLGYTF

clone size: .
J gene: TRBJ2-1
V gene: TRBV6-5
D gene: TRBD2
CDR3 DNA: TGTGCCAGCAAGGTGGGCGGACTAGCTTTGGAGCAGTTCTTC
CDR3 protein: CASKVGGLALEQFF

clone size: .
J gene: TRBJ2-5
V gene: TRBV18
D gene: .
CDR3 DNA: TGTGCCAGCTCACGTGAGAATTCCCAAGAGACCCAGTACTTC
CDR3 protein: CASSRENSQETQYF

clone size: .
J gene: TRBJ1-1
V gene: TRBV18
D gene: TRBD1
CDR3 DNA: TGTGCCAGCTCATCGGCCGGGACAGGGGGCAAAGGGAACACTGAAGCTTTCTTT
CDR3 protein: CASSSAGTGGKGNTEAFF

clone size: .
J gene: TRBJ2-7
V gene: TRBV5-5
D gene: .
CDR3 DNA: TGTGCCAGCAGCTTGAACAGTCCCCAACAGTACTTC
CDR3 protein: CASSLNSPQQYF

clone size: .
J gene: TRBJ1-6
V gene: TRBV28
D gene: .
CDR3 DNA: TGTGCCAGCAGTTTGTACCGTGACAGGAATTCACCCCTCCACTTT
CDR3 protein: CASSLYRDRNSPLHF

clone size: .
J gene: TRBJ2-1
V gene: TRBV2
D gene: .
CDR3 DNA: TGTGCCAGCAGTGGGTGGGAGTCCCCCCATGAGCAGTTCTTC
CDR3 protein: CASSGWESPHEQFF

clone size: .
J gene: TRBJ1-4
V gene: TRBV18
D gene: .
CDR3 DNA: TGTGCCAGCTCACGACCTCCGGACAGCTCTAATGAAAAACTGTTTTTT
CDR3 protein: CASSRPPDSSNEKLFF

clone size: .
J gene: TRBJ2-6
V gene: TRBV25-1
D gene: .
CDR3 DNA: TGTGCCAGCAGTGAATCGAGGGTATCTGGGGCCAACGTCCTGACTTTC
CDR3 protein: CASSESRVSGANVLTF

clone size: .
J gene: TRBJ1-5
V gene: TRBV30
D gene: .
CDR3 DNA: TGTGCCTGCGGTGGGGGGGGGACTCAGCCCCAGCATTTT
CDR3 protein: CACGGGGTQPQHF

clone size: once
J gene: TRBJ2-1
V gene: TRBV5-1
D gene: TRBD2
CDR3 DNA: TGCGCCAGCAGCGCGGGAGCTAGCAATGAGCAGTTCTTC
CDR3 protein: CASSAGASNEQFF

clone size: .
J gene: TRBJ1-6
V gene: TRBV2
D gene: .
CDR3 DNA: TGTGCCAGCAGTGGAAGGCAGGGCAAAATCTCCTATAATTCACCCCTCCACTTT
CDR3 protein: CASSGRQGKISYNSPLHF

clone size: .
J gene: TRBJ1-1
V gene: TRBV6-5
D gene: TRBD1
CDR3 DNA: TGTGCCAGCAGTGGGCGGACAGGGGGAGCTTTCTTT
CDR3 protein: CASSGRTGGAFF

clone size: .
J gene: TRBJ2-1
V gene: TRBV5-8
D gene: .
CDR3 DNA: TGTGCCAGCAGCTCGGGGTTCTACAATGAGCAGTTCTTC
CDR3 protein: CASSSGFYNEQFF

clone size: .
J gene: TRBJ2-7
V gene: TRBV7-3
D gene: TRBD2
CDR3 DNA: TGTGCCAGCAGCTCGGGTAGCGGGGTCTACGAGCAGTACTTC
CDR3 protein: CASSSGSGVYEQYF

clone size: .
J gene: TRBJ1-4
V gene: TRBV20-1
D gene: .
CDR3 DNA: TGCAGTGCTGGGGGGTACGAAAAACTGTTTTTT
CDR3 protein: CSAGGYEKLFF

clone size: once
J gene: TRBJ2-7
V gene: TRBV28
D gene: .
CDR3 DNA: TGTGCCAGCAAAAAAGGGCAGGGATACCACGAGCAGTACTTC
CDR3 protein: CASKKGQGYHEQYF

clone size: .
J gene: TRBJ1-2
V gene: TRBV4-1
D gene: TRBD1
CDR3 DNA: TGCGCCAGCAGCCAAGTTGCACGCTTTGGAGAAAGGGGGACAGGGATTTCTGGCTACACCTTC
CDR3 protein: CASSQVARFGERGTGISGYTF

clone size: .
J gene: TRBJ2-7
V gene: TRBV7-6
D gene: TRBD2
CDR3 DNA: TGTGCCAGCAGCTTAGCCGGGGGGGCTGGGTACGAGCAGTACTTC
CDR3 protein: CASSLAGGAGYEQYF

clone size: once
J gene: TRBJ1-1
V gene: TRBV7-2
D gene: TRBD1
CDR3 DNA: TGTGCCAGCAGCCCGATCGGGACAGGCGACACTGAAGCTTTCTTT
CDR3 protein: CASSPIGTGDTEAFF

clone size: .
J gene: TRBJ2-7
V gene: TRBV11-2
D gene: TRBD2
CDR3 DNA: TGTGCCAGCAGCCTCCGACTAGCGGGGCAATTAAAGCAGTACTTC
CDR3 protein: CASSLRLAGQLKQYF

clone size: .
J gene: TRBJ2-3
V gene: TRBV9
D gene: .
CDR3 DNA: TGTGCCAGCAGCCCCCAGTTTGCAGATACGCAGTATTTT
CDR3 protein: CASSPQFADTQYF

clone size: .
J gene: TRBJ2-3
V gene: TRBV5-1
D gene: .
CDR3 DNA: TGCGCCAGCAGCTTGGTAGCGTCCCGCACAGATACGCAGTATTTT
CDR3 protein: CASSLVASRTDTQYF

clone size: .
J gene: TRBJ2-7
V gene: TRBV9
D gene: TRBD2
CDR3 DNA: TGTGCCAGCAGCGTACGACTAGCGGGAGATACATACGAGCAGTACTTC
CDR3 protein: CASSVRLAGDTYEQYF

clone size: .
J gene: TRBJ2-1
V gene: TRBV27
D gene: TRBD2
CDR3 DNA: TGTGCCAGCAACAGACTAGCGGGTACGGTATCCTACAATGAGCAGTTCTTC
CDR3 protein: CASNRLAGTVSYNEQFF

clone size: .
J gene: TRBJ2-2
V gene: TRBV10-3
D gene: .
CDR3 DNA: TGTGCCATCCCCTTGGGCGCCGCGAACACCGGGGAGCTGTTTTTT
CDR3 protein: CAIPLGAANTGELFF

clone size: .
J gene: TRBJ2-3
V gene: TRBV27
D gene: TRBD1
CDR3 DNA: TGTGCCAGCAGTTCCTCCTGGGGACAGGCCACAGATACGCAGTATTTT
CDR3 protein: CASSSSWGQATDTQYF

clone size: .
J gene: TRBJ2-7
V gene: TRBV4-2
D gene: TRBD2
CDR3 DNA: TGTGCCAGCAGCCAAGACAAGGCGGGAGGAAAAGAGCAGTACTTC
CDR3 protein: CASSQDKAGGKEQYF

clone size: .
J gene: TRBJ2-5
V gene: TRBV9
D gene: TRBD2
CDR3 DNA: TGTGCCAGCAGCGTAGGACTAGCGGGAGTTGGGCAAGAGACCCAGTACTTC
CDR3 protein: CASSVGLAGVGQETQYF

clone size: .
J gene: TRBJ1-1
V gene: TRBV28
D gene: .
CDR3 DNA: TGTGCCAGCCTCACCCCGACAGGCGGGGGGACTGAAGCTTTCTTT
CDR3 protein: CASLTPTGGGTEAFF

clone size: .
J gene: TRBJ2-7
V gene: TRBV5-1
D gene: TRBD2
CDR3 DNA: TGCGCCAGCAGCTCCCGGGAGGGACTAGCGGGGCCCTACGAGCAGTACTTC
CDR3 protein: CASSSREGLAGPYEQYF

clone size: .
J gene: TRBJ1-2
V gene: TRBV28
D gene: .
CDR3 DNA: TGTGCCACCTCCAACTATGGCTACACCTTC
CDR3 protein: CATSNYGYTF

clone size: .
J gene: TRBJ1-1
V gene: TRBV2
D gene: TRBD1
CDR3 DNA: TGTGCCAGCAAAACAGGGGCGGTCACTGAAGCTTTCTTT
CDR3 protein: CASKTGAVTEAFF